A single sample is the source of the 30 T cell receptor beta chains below, sequenced in a study of early T cells in non-severe SARS-CoV-2 infection. TCRdb ran MiXCR on the 5' RACE reads and lists one entry per CDR3 protein. The repertoire includes roughly 80,000 distinct CDR3 sequences, 15% to 18% of them detected once, and around 12% sits in the top ten. Sequenced: whole blood. The source of these receptors is an adult who was a healthcare worker with PCR-confirmed SARS-CoV-2 infection or an uninfected control (not recorded which).

This clonotype was observed a few times. The chain employs TRBV20-1 and TRBJ1-6, with 7 positions matching TRBD1. This CDR3 comprises 15 residues. J gave up 4 bases and V 4 bases, and 7 bases lay outside the gene matches. Germline V gene data show CDR1 as DFQATT and CDR2 as SNEGSKA (reference sequence). CDR3 loop: CSATRDSGYNSPLHF. The DNA of the CDR3 is TGCAGTGCTACCCGGGACAGCGGATATAATTCACCCCTCCACTTT.

This chain links TRBV2 with TRBJ2-3, with D tentatively TRBD2 (7 bases). The length of the CDR3 is 14 residues. Germline CDR1 reads SNHLY; CDR2 reads FYNNEI. V lost 10 bases and J lost 2, with 16 bases in between. The CDR3 DNA reads TGTGCCACCATCCGCGGGGGCTACACAGATACGCAGTATTTT. This sequence encodes CATIRGGYTDTQYF.

This clonotype was picked up a small number of times. The genes are TRBV7-9 and TRBJ2-7; 13 bases agree with TRBD2. Germline V CDR1 and CDR2: SEHNR, FQNEAQ (reference sequence). The V gene end was trimmed by 5 bases and the J gene end by 2 bases; junction bases not matched to a gene: 3. This CDR3 is built from 15 residues. Written as DNA, the CDR3 is TGTGCCAGCAGCCTCACTAGCGGGAGGGCCTACGAGCAGTACTTC. Translating gives CASSLTSGRAYEQYF.

In DNA form, the CDR3 reads TGTGCCAGTAGTATGAGGGGTAACGGGGCCAACGTCCTGACTTTC. It codes for CASSMRGNGANVLTF. J is TRBJ2-6 and V is TRBV19; possibly TRBD1 or TRBD2 for D (5 bases each). The CDR3 has 15 amino acids. Germline loops: CDR1 LNHDA, CDR2 SQIVND (reference sequence). V shed 3 bases and J shed 4 bases, with 10 bases lying between them.

V is TRBV5-8 and J is TRBJ1-1, with D hard to call. With 2 bases removed from V and 4 bases from J, the gap between germline ends came to 12 bases. The CDR3 contains 14 residues. The germline V gene encodes CDR1 SGHTS and CDR2 YDEGEE. Here the CDR3 reads CASSFGTALTEAFF. The CDR3 nucleotides are TGTGCCAGCAGCTTCGGCACAGCCCTCACTGAAGCTTTCTTT.

This clonotype has a count of ten or more. V and J are TRBV12-3 or TRBV12-4 and TRBJ1-1; D is undetermined. The CDR3 consists of 11 residues. Trimming pared 5 bases from V and 11 bases from J, leaving 12 bases between. CDR3 nucleotide sequence: TGTGCCAGCAGTCCCACGCTGAGGGCTTTCTTT. It yields the protein CASSPTLRAFF.

This clonotype was recorded many times. This rearrangement joins TRBV11-3 to TRBJ2-1; D ambiguous. CDR3 length: 13 amino acids. Germline V gene data show CDR1 as SGHNT and CDR2 as YENEEA. The ends were cut back, 4 bases at V and 5 bases at J, with 9 bases in the middle. DNA of the CDR3: TGTGCCAGCAGCTCGTGGGGTAACAATGAGCAGTTCTTC. Its protein product is CASSSWGNNEQFF.

There are a few counts of this clonotype. V is TRBV11-2 and J is TRBJ1-1; unclear D gene. From germline, CDR1 is SGHAT and CDR2 FQNNGV. The CDR3 is 11 residues long. Trimming shortened V by 4 bases and J by 10 bases, and 10 bases separated the two germline ends. The CDR3 loop is CASSSSTAAFF. CDR3 coding DNA: TGTGCCAGCAGCTCCTCGACCGCAGCTTTCTTT.

This clonotype was found a few times. This chain links TRBV7-2 with TRBJ2-7; 7 nucleotides match TRBD2. This CDR3 is built from 12 residues. Germline V gene data show CDR1 as SGHTA and CDR2 as FQGNSA. The trim removed 3 bases at V and 5 bases at J, leaving 1 base unmatched. For the CDR3, the DNA is TGTGCCAGCAGCTTCACTAGCGACGAGCAGTACTTC. It codes for CASSFTSDEQYF.

The V gene is TRBV4-1, the J gene TRBJ1-1, with D uncertain. Germline V lookup: CDR1 MGHRA, CDR2 YSYEKL. The V end was cut by 1 base, the J end by 6 bases, with 15 bases between. There are 15 residues in the CDR3. The CDR3 bases are TGCGCCAGCAGCCAAGTCCTTACTGTTCTGGCTGAAGCTTTCTTT. Protein sequence: CASSQVLTVLAEAFF.

J is TRBJ1-5 and V is TRBV7-9; 7 nucleotides agree with TRBD1. This CDR3 comprises 15 residues. V shed 5 bases, J shed 2 bases, and the junction held 6 bases outside the gene matches. Per the germline V gene, CDR1 is SEHNR and CDR2 is FQNEAQ (reference sequence). CDR3 protein: CASSPSGQGNQPQHF. The CDR3 nucleotides are TGTGCCAGCAGCCCCTCTGGACAGGGCAATCAGCCCCAGCATTTT. The full variable domain, with the rest looked up from reference TRBV7-9 and TRBJ1-5, is DTGVSQNPRHKITKRGQNVTFRCDPISEHNRLYWYRQTLGQGPEFLTYFQNEAQLEKSRLLSDRFSAERPKGSFSTLEIQRTEQGDSAMYLCASSPSGQGNQPQHFGDGTRLSIL.

This clonotype was found many times. The limits of the CDR3 on the DNA are not certain, so only TCRdb's listed CDR3 is given. CDR3 loop: CASSFGPGVDGYTF. The chain couples TRBV5-6 to TRBJ1-2; the table's D call of TRBD1 was not tested on the DNA. The CDR3 has 14 residues if both end residues are counted. CDR1 SGHDT and CDR2 YYEEEE come from the germline V gene.

This clonotype has just one count. V gene TRBV30 combines with J gene TRBJ2-3; 11 nucleotides align to TRBD2. Trimming at V came to 5 bases and at J to 1 base, leaving 2 bases not matched to a gene. CDR3 length: 14 amino acids. CDR1 GTSNPN and CDR2 SVGIG come from the germline V gene (reference sequence). This CDR3 reads CAWQLAGGTDTQYF. The CDR3 DNA is TGTGCCTGGCAACTAGCGGGAGGCACAGATACGCAGTATTTT.

In this sample, this clonotype turned up a few times. This rearrangement joins TRBV6-5 to TRBJ2-1, with 9 bases fitting TRBD2. Per germline, CDR1 MNHEY and CDR2 SVGAGI. This CDR3 has 14 amino acids. Trimming at V came to 3 bases and at J to 7 bases, leaving 4 bases not matched to a gene. The CDR3 DNA reads as TGTGCCAGCAGTTATAGCGGGGGTGGGAATGAGCAGTTCTTC. It is translated as CASSYSGGGNEQFF.

At least ten counts were recorded for this clonotype. The chain carries TRBV7-2 and TRBJ1-2; no reliable D call. V lost 6 bases and J lost 7, with 15 bases in between. The CDR3 is 13 residues long. CDR1 and CDR2 from the germline V gene are SGHTA and FQGNSA. The CDR3 sequence: CASRLDYGGGYTF. The CDR3 bases are TGTGCCAGCAGACTCGACTATGGCGGTGGCTACACCTTC.

The rearrangement links TRBV4-2 to TRBJ2-3, with TRBD1 identical over 11 bases. Losses at the gene ends were 5 bases for V and 4 bases for J; bases not matched to a gene: 5. From germline, CDR1 is LGHNA and CDR2 YNFKEQ. The CDR3 has 15 residues. CDR3 sequence reads: CASSEGTGGSDTQYF. The CDR3 DNA sequence: TGTGCCAGCAGCGAAGGGACAGGGGGTTCAGATACGCAGTATTTT.

This clonotype has more than one count but fewer than ten. The J gene is TRBJ2-5, the V gene TRBV20-1, with D perhaps matching TRBD1 or TRBD2 (5 bases each). V shed 3 bases and J shed 5 bases, with 13 bases lying between them. The CDR3 runs 13 residues. Germline V lookup: CDR1 DFQATT, CDR2 SNEGSKA (reference sequence). CDR3 nucleotides: TGCAGTGCTAGGGCCTACCGGGGCGAGACCCAGTACTTC. Translating gives CSARAYRGETQYF.

The genes are TRBV7-9 and TRBJ2-2; 7 bases line up with TRBD1. The germline V gene encodes CDR1 SEHNR and CDR2 FQNEAQ (reference sequence). The CDR3 runs 15 residues. J gave up 0 bases and V 6 bases, and 4 bases lay outside the gene matches. The CDR3 sequence: CASSNDRANTGELFF. Here the CDR3 DNA reads TGTGCCAGCAGTAATGACAGGGCGAACACCGGGGAGCTGTTTTTT.

This chain connects TRBV5-5 to TRBJ1-1; 9 bases are a match to TRBD1. In germline, CDR1 is SGHKS, CDR2 YYEKEE (reference sequence). The CDR3 has 16 amino acids. V dropped 2 bases and J dropped 4; count of bases not matched to a gene: 9. CDR3 in DNA: TGTGCCAGCAGCTTTAGGACAGGGGTGATGGGCACTGAAGCTTTCTTT. This sequence encodes CASSFRTGVMGTEAFF.

This chain links TRBV25-1 with TRBJ2-5; TRBD2 is a possible D gene (7 bases). Germline-derived CDR1 and CDR2 are MGHDK and SYGVNS. V was pared by 5 bases and J by 3 bases, with 22 bases between. The length of the CDR3 is 17 residues. In DNA, the CDR3 is TGTGCCAGCAGTTCGGCCAGGGAGGGGACAAAGAAAGAGACCCAGTACTTC. It specifies CASSSAREGTKKETQYF. Based on the CDR3 plus reference TRBV25-1 and TRBJ2-5, the full variable domain is EADIYQTPRYLVIGTGKKITLECSQTMGHDKMYWYQQDPGMELHLIHYSYGVNSTEKGDLSSESTVSRIRTEHFPLTLESARPSHTSQYLCASSSAREGTKKETQYFGPGTRLLVL.

In this sample, this clonotype turned up a few times. CDR3 amino acids: CASSAGSVSSDTQYF. In DNA, the CDR3 is TGTGCCAGCAGCGCCGGTTCAGTCTCATCAGATACGCAGTATTTT. The rearrangement links TRBV7-2 to TRBJ2-3, with no clear D. The CDR3 length is 15 residues. Trimming took off 5 bases at V and 4 bases at J, with 16 bases between the two ends. Germline V gene sequence: CDR1 SGHTA, CDR2 FQGNSA.

The chain carries TRBV19 and TRBJ1-5, with 10 bases fitting TRBD1. Germline CDR1 LNHDA, CDR2 SQIVND (reference sequence). The V gene end was trimmed by 5 bases and the J gene end by 3 bases; junction bases not matched to a gene: 4. The CDR3 runs to 15 residues. CDR3 nucleotide sequence: TGTGCCAGTAGTTCCGGGACAGGGGTCAATCAGCCCCAGCATTTT. Protein sequence: CASSSGTGVNQPQHF.

This chain connects TRBV28 to TRBJ1-2; D not resolved. In germline, CDR1 is MDHEN, CDR2 SYDVKM. The CDR3 runs to 12 residues. Trimming pared 6 bases from V and 6 bases from J, leaving 11 bases between. This chain's CDR3 is CASRGVMNGYTF. For the CDR3, the DNA is TGTGCCAGCAGAGGAGTAATGAATGGCTACACCTTC.

This clonotype was seen ten or more times. This chain connects TRBV6-5 to TRBJ1-2, with D maybe TRBD1 (5 bases). The CDR3 covers 14 residues. Deletions cut 7 bases from V and 0 bases from J, with 12 bases between. The germline V gene encodes CDR1 MNHEY and CDR2 SVGAGI. This CDR3 is CASNARGANYGYTF. DNA for the CDR3: TGTGCCAGCAATGCAAGGGGAGCTAACTATGGCTACACCTTC.

This clonotype was counted between two and nine times. J is TRBJ1-2 and V is TRBV5-1; D is perhaps TRBD1 (5 bases). CDR3 length equals 14 residues. V was cut by 1 base and J by 6 bases, with 13 bases left in between. Germline V gene lookup returns CDR1 SGHRS and CDR2 YFSETQ. The DNA for the CDR3 is TGCGCCAGCAGCTTGTTCCCCGGGACGCATGGCTACACCTTC. Its translation is CASSLFPGTHGYTF.

This clonotype was recorded at least ten times. This chain joins TRBV10-2 and TRBJ2-2; 7 nucleotides match TRBD1. This CDR3 is built from 14 residues. Unmatched junction bases numbered 8, after V lost 8 bases and J lost 5 bases. CDR1 WSHSY and CDR2 SAAADI come from the germline V gene. This CDR3 is CASEDRVGTGELFF. The CDR3 DNA follows: TGCGCCAGCGAAGACAGGGTTGGAACCGGGGAGCTGTTTTTT.

In this sample, this clonotype turned up a few times. This chain uses TRBV5-4 with TRBJ2-3, with D maybe TRBD2 (5 bases). There are 14 residues in the CDR3. The V gene lost 1 base and the J gene lost 0 bases, with 6 bases spanning the gap. Germline V gene lookup returns CDR1 SGHNT and CDR2 YYREEE (reference sequence). CDR3 DNA sequence: TGTGCCAGCAGCTTGTGGACTAGCACAGATACGCAGTATTTT. It translates to CASSLWTSTDTQYF.

J is TRBJ1-5 and V is TRBV19; the D gene is possibly TRBD1 (5 bases). This CDR3 contains 15 residues. The V gene lost 6 bases and the J gene lost 0 bases, with 12 bases spanning the gap. Germline lookup yields CDR1 LNHDA and CDR2 SQIVND (reference sequence). DNA of the CDR3: TGTGCCAGTAGCCCCTATGGGGGTAGCAATCAGCCCCAGCATTTT. As protein: CASSPYGGSNQPQHF.

This chain joins TRBV28 and TRBJ2-7; D gene ambiguous. The CDR3 sequence is 14 residues long. The V gene's germline CDR1 is MDHEN and CDR2 SYDVKM. The V and J ends lost 5 bases and 4 bases respectively, with 15 bases between them. The chain's CDR3 is CASSVDGSIYEQYF. The CDR3 DNA reads TGTGCCAGCAGTGTGGACGGATCAATTTACGAGCAGTACTTC. Using reference TRBV28 and TRBJ2-7 for the parts outside the CDR3, the full variable domain is DVKVTQSSRYLVKRTGEKVFLECVQDMDHENMFWYRQDPGLGLRLIYFSYDVKMKEKGDIPEGYSVSREKKERFSLILESASTNQTSMYLCASSVDGSIYEQYFGPGTRLTVT.

This clonotype has just a few counts. The gene calls are TRBV11-2 and TRBJ1-1; 8 bases fit TRBD1. Germline trimming cut 3 bases from V and 3 bases from J; bases unmatched to any gene: 9. The length of the CDR3 is 16 residues. CDR1 is SGHAT and CDR2 is FQNNGV in the germline V gene. The CDR3 DNA reads as TGTGCCAGCAGCTTCGGGCAGGGGGCAGGGGACACTGAAGCTTTCTTT. Translating gives CASSFGQGAGDTEAFF.